Sequencing of this TCR beta chain was carried out in a study of blood T cell repertoires in COVID-19. As for the study in general: Acute and convalescent COVID-19 specimens originated in the United States, Italy and Spain. The analysed material was cDNA or gDNA that came from T cells, B-cell-depleted T cells, or PBMCs.

CDR1 and CDR2 (germline): SQVTM, ANQGSEA. V was pared by 5 bases and J by 3 bases, with 8 bases between. The CDR3 length is 11 residues. TCRdb's copy holds only in-frame clones and misses some; the assay was immunoSEQ multiplex PCR. The sample shows 99,000 or so clones, approximately 80% of them seen only once. The sequence derives from a man older than 75 with acute or convalescent COVID-19. Sequencing was performed on peripheral blood. The chain combines TRBV29-1 with TRBJ2-7, with D unclear. CDR3 region: CSVIRYYEQYF. CDR3 bases: TGCAGCGTTATCAGGTACTACGAGCAGTACTTC.